Below, 3 T cell receptor beta chains from the same sample are listed, as sequenced in a study of shared clonotypes between healthy human individuals. Profiled with immunoSEQ multiplex PCR; TCRdb holds only in-frame clones, not every one. This sample has approximately 2.1 million clones, with roughly 93% found just once. Material for sequencing was naive CD4+ T cells from PBMCs. Subset meaning: CD45RA+ positively selected. The receptors originated from a man in his late teens or twenties in good health. Some clones in this sample may be carry-over from other donors' samples.

The gene calls are TRBV4-2 and TRBJ2-2; D uncertain. This CDR3 has 16 residues. The V end lost 1 base, the J end lost 6 bases, and 15 bases lay between the germline ends. Looked up from germline, CDR1 is LGHNA and CDR2 is YNFKEQ. The chain's CDR3 is CASSQAATGWAGELFF. CDR3 DNA sequence: TGTGCCAGCAGCCAAGCCGCGACCGGATGGGCCGGGGAGCTGTTTTTT.

V and J are TRBV11-2 and TRBJ1-1; unclear D gene. CDR1 is SGHAT, CDR2 FQNNGV, per germline. V was clipped by 3 bases and J by 6 bases, with 11 bases between them. This CDR3 has 13 amino acids. CDR3 amino acids: CASSFAAVAEAFF. Here the CDR3 DNA reads TGTGCCAGCAGCTTCGCGGCGGTGGCTGAAGCTTTCTTT.

This clone has more than one count but fewer than ten. V gene TRBV6-5 combines with J gene TRBJ1-4, with a weak D call TRBD1 (5 bases). Looked up from germline, CDR1 is MNHEY and CDR2 is SVGAGI. Trimming took off 0 bases at V and 6 bases at J, with 8 bases between the two ends. There are 14 residues in the CDR3. The CDR3 bases are TGTGCCAGCAGTTACTCAGGGGAGGATGAAAAACTGTTTTTT. As protein: CASSYSGEDEKLFF.